Listed below are T cell receptor beta chains from one sample, sequenced in a study of blood T cell repertoires in COVID-19. TCRdb's copy holds only in-frame clones and misses some; the assay was immunoSEQ multiplex PCR. Of 65,000 to 75,000 clones listed, 65% to 90% were seen once; the top ten hold roughly 41%. Sequencing input: peripheral blood. All receptors come from a man older than 75 with acute or convalescent COVID-19. Each CDR3 is given with its conserved first and last residue. The order of the fields is clone size, D gene, V gene, J gene, CDR3 protein, CDR3 DNA. The D gene is left open where the match is weak. Expanded clones get a size class; other rows say once, few or many, or leave the size out.

-	-	TRBV7-2	TRBJ2-2	CASSLVPGSGTGELFF	TGTGCCAGCAGCTTAGTTCCAGGGTCGGGCACCGGGGAGCTGTTTTTT
-	TRBD1	TRBV13	TRBJ1-1	CASSFLQTGGKFGAFF	TGTGCCAGCAGCTTTTTACAGACAGGGGGAAAGTTCGGGGCTTTCTTT
-	-	TRBV3-1/TRBV3-2	TRBJ1-4	CASSQARQGSEKLFF	TGTGCCAGCAGCCAAGCTCGGCAGGGGAGTGAAAAACTGTTTTTT
-	-	TRBV6-5	TRBJ2-3	CASSYSTSSLTDTQYF	TGTGCCAGCAGTTACTCGACTAGTAGTCTCACAGATACGCAGTATTTT
-	TRBD1	TRBV3-1/TRBV3-2	TRBJ1-2	CASSQKGQVIYGYTF	TGTGCCAGCAGCCAAAAGGGACAGGTTATCTATGGCTACACCTTC
-	-	TRBV7-2	TRBJ1-4	CASSPTEGGVHEKLFF	TGTGCCAGCAGTCCCACCGAGGGGGGGGTACATGAAAAACTGTTTTTT
-	TRBD2	TRBV4-3	TRBJ2-3	CASSHRTAPGLAGTDTQYF	TGCGCCAGCAGCCACAGGACAGCTCCTGGGCTAGCGGGAACAGATACGCAGTATTTT
-	TRBD2	TRBV28	TRBJ2-7	CASSSLAGVYEQYF	TGTGCCAGCAGTTCCCTAGCGGGAGTCTACGAGCAGTACTTC
-	TRBD2	TRBV5-5	TRBJ2-3	CASSFPLAGDTDTQYF	TGTGCCAGCAGCTTCCCACTAGCGGGAGACACAGATACGCAGTATTTT
-	TRBD1	TRBV19	TRBJ2-3	CASNEGAADTQYF	TGTGCCAGTAACGAGGGGGCAGCAGATACGCAGTATTTT
-	-	TRBV5-4	TRBJ2-7	CASSSTPGVSSYEQYF	TGTGCCAGCAGTTCTACTCCGGGGGTTTCCTCCTACGAGCAGTACTTC
-	-	TRBV4-1	TRBJ1-2	CASSQGSGLRSYEDYGYTF	TGCGCCAGCAGCCAAGGCTCAGGGCTGCGGAGTTACGAGGACTATGGCTACACCTTC
-	-	TRBV2	TRBJ1-3	CASTGSSGNTIYF	TGTGCAAGCACGGGGAGCTCTGGAAACACCATATATTTT
-	-	TRBV2	TRBJ2-5	CASRGLETQYF	TGTGCCAGCAGGGGGCTGGAGACCCAGTACTTC
-	-	TRBV28	TRBJ1-4	CASSSPGRGRTNEKLFF	TGTGCCAGCAGTTCCCCGGGTAGGGGGAGAACTAATGAAAAACTGTTTTTT
-	-	TRBV11-2	TRBJ2-7	CASSQTDYEQYF	TGTGCCAGCAGCCAAACAGACTACGAGCAGTACTTC
-	TRBD1	TRBV18	TRBJ1-1	CASSPEGTVVNTEAFF	TGTGCCAGCTCACCGGAGGGGACAGTGGTGAACACTGAAGCTTTCTTT
-	-	TRBV6-5	TRBJ1-1	CASSYFARNTEAFF	TGTGCCAGCAGTTATTTCGCCAGGAACACTGAAGCTTTCTTT
-	TRBD1	TRBV6-5	TRBJ2-7	CASRLQGSPYEQYF	TGTGCCAGCAGACTACAGGGGTCCCCCTACGAGCAGTACTTC
once	TRBD2	TRBV7-8	TRBJ2-3	CASSPSAGGPADTQYF	TGTGCCAGCAGCCCCTCAGCGGGAGGGCCGGCAGATACGCAGTATTTT
-	TRBD2	TRBV10-3	TRBJ2-1	CAIGTSGGPDNEQFF	TGTGCCATCGGGACTAGCGGGGGGCCAGACAATGAGCAGTTCTTC
few	-	TRBV10-3	TRBJ1-2	CAISTGNGYTF	TGTGCCATCAGTACAGGGAATGGCTACACCTTC
-	-	TRBV4-1	TRBJ1-2	CASSQDGGFDYGYTF	TGCGCCAGCAGCCAAGATGGGGGCTTCGACTATGGCTACACCTTC
-	-	TRBV7-9	TRBJ1-2	CASTPPGNDNGYTF	TGTGCCAGCACCCCCCCAGGGAACGACAATGGCTACACCTTC
-	-	TRBV6-2/TRBV6-3	TRBJ2-7	CASSPQGFEQYF	TGTGCCAGCAGTCCCCAGGGTTTCGAGCAGTACTTC
-	-	TRBV4-3	TRBJ1-2	CASSHSIYGYTF	TGCGCCAGCAGCCACTCTATCTATGGCTACACCTTC
-	TRBD1	TRBV19	TRBJ1-1	CASNLERGGPRDTEAFF	TGTGCCAGTAACTTGGAGCGAGGGGGCCCTCGAGACACTGAAGCTTTCTTT
once	-	TRBV7-8	TRBJ1-5	CASSSTDNQPQHF	TGTGCCAGCAGCTCGACAGACAATCAGCCCCAGCATTTT
-	-	TRBV4-2	TRBJ1-1	CASSQVGSNTEAFF	TGTGCCAGCAGCCAAGTTGGGAGTAACACTGAAGCTTTCTTT
-	TRBD1	TRBV10-1	TRBJ2-4	CARDSLAKNIQYF	TGCGCCCGGGACAGCCTAGCCAAAAACATTCAGTACTTC
-	-	TRBV6-5	TRBJ1-1	CASRVTLNTEAFF	TGTGCCAGCCGAGTTACGTTGAACACTGAAGCTTTCTTT
-	TRBD2	TRBV7-2	TRBJ2-7	CASSPGTSGGEQYF	TGTGCCAGCAGCCCCGGGACTAGCGGGGGCGAGCAGTACTTC
-	TRBD2	TRBV9	TRBJ2-3	CASSVAASGVNITQYF	TGTGCCAGCAGCGTAGCGGCTAGCGGGGTGAACATTACGCAGTATTTT
once	TRBD2	TRBV11-3	TRBJ2-1	CASSSSGTSGKNEQFF	TGTGCCAGCAGCTCCTCCGGGACTAGCGGGAAAAATGAGCAGTTCTTC
-	-	TRBV7-9	TRBJ2-5	CASSLVGSTLYQETQYF	TGTGCCAGCAGCTTAGTCGGGTCTACCTTGTACCAAGAGACCCAGTACTTC
-	-	TRBV5-4	TRBJ1-4	CASSSRDTLNEKLFF	TGTGCCAGCAGCTCGAGGGACACCCTTAATGAAAAACTGTTTTTT
-	-	TRBV7-6	TRBJ2-1	CASSPDRDRHNEQFF	TGTGCCAGCAGCCCCGACCGAGACAGGCACAATGAGCAGTTCTTC
-	-	TRBV5-5	TRBJ2-4	CASSAQGAKNIQYF	TGTGCCAGCAGCGCCCAGGGGGCCAAAAACATTCAGTACTTC
-	TRBD1	TRBV28	TRBJ1-2	CASETGGYGYTF	TGTGCCAGCGAGACAGGGGGCTATGGCTACACCTTC
-	TRBD1	TRBV5-1	TRBJ1-2	CASSPDRDSYGYTF	TGCGCCAGCAGCCCGGACAGGGACTCCTATGGCTACACCTTC
few	-	TRBV19	TRBJ1-2	CASSTIGTPGNYGYTF	TGTGCCAGTAGTACCATCGGGACACCCGGCAACTATGGCTACACCTTC
-	TRBD1	TRBV9	TRBJ2-3	CASSVGQGITDTQYF	TGTGCCAGCAGCGTAGGACAGGGGATCACAGATACGCAGTATTTT
-	TRBD1	TRBV9	TRBJ2-7	CASSVTGQGAYEQYF	TGTGCCAGCAGCGTAACGGGACAGGGGGCCTACGAGCAGTACTTC
once	TRBD1	TRBV28	TRBJ2-3	CASRTGMTDTQYF	TGTGCCAGCAGGACAGGGATGACAGATACGCAGTATTTT
-	-	TRBV27	TRBJ2-1	CASSLSPPGGRNEQFF	TGTGCCAGCAGTTTATCCCCGCCTGGGGGGAGAAATGAGCAGTTCTTC
-	TRBD1	TRBV6-6	TRBJ1-5	CASSYQGANNQPQHF	TGTGCCAGCAGTTACCAGGGGGCGAACAATCAGCCCCAGCATTTT
-	-	TRBV19	TRBJ2-7	CASSLLAGQGGYEQYF	TGTGCCAGTAGCCTCCTGGCGGGGCAGGGGGGCTACGAGCAGTACTTC
-	TRBD1	TRBV24-1	TRBJ1-2	CATSDKGAANYGYTF	TGTGCCACCAGTGATAAGGGGGCAGCTAACTATGGCTACACCTTC
-	-	TRBV6-5	TRBJ1-2	CASSEGGHGYTF	TGTGCCAGCAGCGAGGGGGGGCACGGCTACACCTTC
once	-	TRBV3-1/TRBV3-2	TRBJ2-7	CASSLHSGSSYEQYF	TGTGCCAGCAGCCTCCACTCCGGGAGTTCCTACGAGCAGTACTTC
-	TRBD2	TRBV24-1	TRBJ2-3	CATSDLEAGVGDTQYF	TGTGCCACCAGTGATTTGGAGGCGGGAGTAGGGGATACGCAGTATTTT
-	-	TRBV7-6	TRBJ2-5	CASSPLEETQYF	TGTGCCAGCAGCCCCCTAGAAGAGACCCAGTACTTC
few	-	TRBV2	TRBJ2-3	CASSAQTPTDTQYF	TGTGCCAGCAGTGCCCAGACTCCCACAGATACGCAGTATTTT
few	-	TRBV7-2	TRBJ2-7	CASSPDLGRAYEQYF	TGTGCCAGCAGTCCCGACCTAGGGAGAGCCTACGAGCAGTACTTC
-	TRBD2	TRBV4-3	TRBJ2-5	CASSSILGGLETQYF	TGCGCCAGCAGCTCAATATTGGGAGGGCTGGAGACCCAGTACTTC